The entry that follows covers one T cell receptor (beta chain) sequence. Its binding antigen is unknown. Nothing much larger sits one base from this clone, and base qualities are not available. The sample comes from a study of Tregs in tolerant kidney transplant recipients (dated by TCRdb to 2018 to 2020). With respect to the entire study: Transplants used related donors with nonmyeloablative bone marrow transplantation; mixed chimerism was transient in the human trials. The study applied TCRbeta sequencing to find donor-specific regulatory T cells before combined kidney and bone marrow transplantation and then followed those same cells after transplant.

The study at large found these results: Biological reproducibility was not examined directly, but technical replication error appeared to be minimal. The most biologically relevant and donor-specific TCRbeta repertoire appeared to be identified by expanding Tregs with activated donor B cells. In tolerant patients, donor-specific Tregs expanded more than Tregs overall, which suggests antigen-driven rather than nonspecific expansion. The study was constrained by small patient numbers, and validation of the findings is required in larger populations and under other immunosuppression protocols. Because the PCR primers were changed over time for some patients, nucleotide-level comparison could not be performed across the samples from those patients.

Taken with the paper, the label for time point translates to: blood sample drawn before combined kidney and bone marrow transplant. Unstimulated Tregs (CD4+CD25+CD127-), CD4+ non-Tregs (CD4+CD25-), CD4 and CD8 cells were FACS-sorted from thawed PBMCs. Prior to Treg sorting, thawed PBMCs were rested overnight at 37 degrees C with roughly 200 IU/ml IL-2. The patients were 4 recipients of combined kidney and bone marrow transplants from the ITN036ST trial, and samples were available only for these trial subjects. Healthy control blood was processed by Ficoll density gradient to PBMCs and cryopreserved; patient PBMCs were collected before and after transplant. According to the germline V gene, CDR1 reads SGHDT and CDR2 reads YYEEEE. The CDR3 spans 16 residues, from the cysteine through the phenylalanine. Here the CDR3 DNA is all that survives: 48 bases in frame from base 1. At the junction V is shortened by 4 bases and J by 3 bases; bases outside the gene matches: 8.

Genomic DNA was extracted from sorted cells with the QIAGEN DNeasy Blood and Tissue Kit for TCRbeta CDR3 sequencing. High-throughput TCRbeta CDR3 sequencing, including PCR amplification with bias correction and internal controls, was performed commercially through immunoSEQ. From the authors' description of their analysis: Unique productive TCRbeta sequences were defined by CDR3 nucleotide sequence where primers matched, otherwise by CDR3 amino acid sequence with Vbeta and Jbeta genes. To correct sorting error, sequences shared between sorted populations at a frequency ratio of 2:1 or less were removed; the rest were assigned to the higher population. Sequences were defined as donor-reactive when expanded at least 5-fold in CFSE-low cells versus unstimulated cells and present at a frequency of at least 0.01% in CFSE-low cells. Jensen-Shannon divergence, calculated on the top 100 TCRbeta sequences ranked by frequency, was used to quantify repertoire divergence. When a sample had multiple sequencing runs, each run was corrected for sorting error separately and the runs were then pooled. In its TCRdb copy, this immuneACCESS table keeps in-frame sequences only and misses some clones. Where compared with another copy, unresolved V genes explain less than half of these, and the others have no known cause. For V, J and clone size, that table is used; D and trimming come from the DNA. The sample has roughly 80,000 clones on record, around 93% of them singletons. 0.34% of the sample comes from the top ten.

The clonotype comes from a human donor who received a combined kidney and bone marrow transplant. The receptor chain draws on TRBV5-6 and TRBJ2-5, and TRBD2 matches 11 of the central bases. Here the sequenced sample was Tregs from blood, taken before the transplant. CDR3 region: CASSMTSGILKETQYF. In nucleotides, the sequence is TGTGCCAGCAGCATGACTAGCGGGATATTAAAAGAGACCCAGTACTTC.